This T cell receptor beta chain was obtained from a study of cytomegalovirus exposure and HLA in healthy donors. General study results and limits: 150 to 200 TCR beta chains were listed as cytomegalovirus-associated. The only immune exposure information that was available was CMV serostatus.

CDR1 and CDR2 from the germline V gene are MDHEN and SYDVKM. The CDR3 sequence is 14 residues long. With V trimmed by 4 bases and J by 4 bases, 1 base remained unmatched. PCR was performed using 60 Vbeta and 13 Jbeta primers. Original processing notes: Later, an analysis found tens of millions of unique TCR beta chains, and approximately 10 million of these were shared. Here immunoSEQ multiplex PCR was the method, and the copy in TCRdb shows in-frame clones only, minus some. V and J calls and clone size follow that table, whereas D and trimming were derived from the DNA. The table records 150,000 to 200,000 clones, over 70% of them present only once. Remarks on this clone: The antigen remains undetermined.

Material: PBMCs. This receptor was identified in a woman between 25 and 40 years old in good health and CMV-seronegative. The chain carries TRBV28 and TRBJ1-6; the match to TRBD1 covers 7 bases. CDR3 bases: TGTGCCAGCAGTTCGGGACAGTATAATTCACCCCTCCACTTT. It translates to CASSSGQYNSPLHF.